This T cell receptor (beta chain) was found in a study of T-cell memory formation after mild COVID-19. Background on the study: Across donors, TCR clusters were largely donor specific. Notes on the study in general: Clones that shrank (day 15 to 85) were balanced CD4/CD8, whereas later expanders leaned CD4+. That cross-reactive memory joined was suggested by some responding clones appearing in pre-infection memory.

Details on this clonotype: As yet, its antigen is unknown.

The CDR3 has 18 amino acids. V dropped 5 bases and J dropped 4; count of bases not matched to a gene: 19. Germline CDR1 MDHEN, CDR2 SYDVKM. It was 5'RACE with constant-segment primers that produced the TCR alpha and TCR beta cDNA libraries, which carried sample barcodes and UMIs. TCRdb processed the 5' RACE reads anew with MiXCR; each CDR3 protein has one entry. The sample shows hundreds of thousands of distinct CDR3 sequences, roughly 19% of them seen only once. This TCR was sampled from a man younger than 35 who had mild COVID-19 (a few samples of this study predate the infection). Cell type and time point are not known. The sequenced sample consisted of PBMCs or a T cell subset sorted from them (not recorded which). The V gene is TRBV28, the J gene TRBJ1-2; 7 positions match TRBD1. The CDR3 loop is CASSPTPTGPTSTYGYTF. The CDR3 region has the DNA TGTGCCAGCAGTCCCACTCCGACAGGGCCCACGAGTACCTATGGCTACACCTTC.